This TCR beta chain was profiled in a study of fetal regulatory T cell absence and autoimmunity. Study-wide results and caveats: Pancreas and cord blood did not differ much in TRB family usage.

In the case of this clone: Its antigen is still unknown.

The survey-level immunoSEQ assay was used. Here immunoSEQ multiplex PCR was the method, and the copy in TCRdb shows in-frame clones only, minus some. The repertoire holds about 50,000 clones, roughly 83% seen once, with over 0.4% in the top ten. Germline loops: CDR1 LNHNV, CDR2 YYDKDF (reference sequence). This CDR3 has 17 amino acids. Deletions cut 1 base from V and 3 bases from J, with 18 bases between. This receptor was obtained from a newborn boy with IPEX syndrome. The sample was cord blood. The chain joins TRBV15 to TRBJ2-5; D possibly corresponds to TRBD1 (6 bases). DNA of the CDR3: TGTGCCACCAGCAGAGGAGAGTTCCGGGACACAAAAGAGACCCAGTACTTC. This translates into CATSRGEFRDTKETQYF.